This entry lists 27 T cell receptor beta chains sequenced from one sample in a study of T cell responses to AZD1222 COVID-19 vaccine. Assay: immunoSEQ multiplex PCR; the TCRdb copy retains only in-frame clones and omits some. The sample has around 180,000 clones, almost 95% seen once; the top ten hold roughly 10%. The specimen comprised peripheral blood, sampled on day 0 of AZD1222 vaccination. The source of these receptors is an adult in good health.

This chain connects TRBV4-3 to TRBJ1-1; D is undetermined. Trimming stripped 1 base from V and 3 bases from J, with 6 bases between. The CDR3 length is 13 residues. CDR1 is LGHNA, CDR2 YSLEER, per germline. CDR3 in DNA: TGCGCCAGCAGCCAAGTTCGGGACACTGAAGCTTTCTTT. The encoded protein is CASSQVRDTEAFF.

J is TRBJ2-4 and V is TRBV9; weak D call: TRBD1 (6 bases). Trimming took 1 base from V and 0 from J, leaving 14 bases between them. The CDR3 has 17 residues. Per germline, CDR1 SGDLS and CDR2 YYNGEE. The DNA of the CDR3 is TGTGCCAGCAGCGTATCGGGTAAGGGGGAAGCCAAAAACATTCAGTACTTC. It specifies CASSVSGKGEAKNIQYF.

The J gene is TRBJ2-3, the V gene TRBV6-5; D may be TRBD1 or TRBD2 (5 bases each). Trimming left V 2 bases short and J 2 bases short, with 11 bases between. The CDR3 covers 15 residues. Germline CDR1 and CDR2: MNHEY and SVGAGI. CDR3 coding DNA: TGTGCCAGCAGTTACAAGGGACGGGTCACAGATACGCAGTATTTT. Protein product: CASSYKGRVTDTQYF.

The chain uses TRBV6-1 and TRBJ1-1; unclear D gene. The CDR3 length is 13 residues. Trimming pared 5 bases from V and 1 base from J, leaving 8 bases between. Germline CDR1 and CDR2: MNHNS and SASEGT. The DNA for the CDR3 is TGTGCCAGCAGTCCCACACAGAACACTGAAGCTTTCTTT. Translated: CASSPTQNTEAFF.

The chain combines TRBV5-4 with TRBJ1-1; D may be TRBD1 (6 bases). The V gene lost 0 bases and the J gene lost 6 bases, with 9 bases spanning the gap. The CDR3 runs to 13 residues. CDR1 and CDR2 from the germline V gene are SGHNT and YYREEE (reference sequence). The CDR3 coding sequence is TGTGCCAGCAGCTTGGCAGGGGTCGCTGAAGCTTTCTTT. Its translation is CASSLAGVAEAFF.

The CDR3 sequence is CSASGQVNTEAFF. The CDR3 region has the DNA TGCAGTGCTAGTGGTCAGGTGAACACTGAAGCTTTCTTT. V usage is TRBV20-1 and J usage is TRBJ1-1; no firm D call. Germline V gives CDR1 DFQATT, CDR2 SNEGSKA (reference sequence). Trimming shortened V by 3 bases and J by 0 bases, and 8 bases separated the two germline ends. The CDR3 has 13 residues.

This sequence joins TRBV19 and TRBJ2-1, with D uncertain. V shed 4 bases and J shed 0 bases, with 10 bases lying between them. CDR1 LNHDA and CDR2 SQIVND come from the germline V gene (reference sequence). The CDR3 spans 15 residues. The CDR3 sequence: CASSTAGSSYNEQFF. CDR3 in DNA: TGTGCCAGTAGTACGGCTGGAAGCTCCTACAATGAGCAGTTCTTC.

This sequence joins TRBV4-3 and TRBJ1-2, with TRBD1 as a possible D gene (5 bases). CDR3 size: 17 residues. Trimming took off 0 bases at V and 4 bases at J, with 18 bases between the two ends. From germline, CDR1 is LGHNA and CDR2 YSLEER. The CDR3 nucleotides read TGCGCCAGCAGCCAAGATTTGGGGCAGGGCTTTACCTATGGCTACACCTTC. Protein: CASSQDLGQGFTYGYTF.

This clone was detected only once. In nucleotides, the CDR3 is TGTGCCAGCAGCTTAGCTGCCTTGGAGACCCAGTACTTC. It encodes CASSLAALETQYF. The gene calls are TRBV7-9 and TRBJ2-5, with D uncertain. V dropped 0 bases and J dropped 5 bases, with 7 bases sitting between them. The V gene's germline CDR1 is SEHNR and CDR2 FQNEAQ (reference sequence). The CDR3 consists of 13 residues.

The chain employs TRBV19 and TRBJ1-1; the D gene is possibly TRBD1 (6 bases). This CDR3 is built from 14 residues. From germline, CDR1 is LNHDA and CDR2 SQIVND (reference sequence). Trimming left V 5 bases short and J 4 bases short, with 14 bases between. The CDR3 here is CASSVSGVGTEAFF. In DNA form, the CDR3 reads TGTGCCAGTAGTGTATCAGGGGTCGGCACTGAAGCTTTCTTT.

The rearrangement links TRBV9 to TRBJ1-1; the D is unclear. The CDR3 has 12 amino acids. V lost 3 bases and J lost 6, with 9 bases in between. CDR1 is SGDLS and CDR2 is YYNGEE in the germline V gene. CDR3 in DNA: TGTGCCAGCAGCGGCGAGGGCTCTGAAGCTTTCTTT. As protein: CASSGEGSEAFF.

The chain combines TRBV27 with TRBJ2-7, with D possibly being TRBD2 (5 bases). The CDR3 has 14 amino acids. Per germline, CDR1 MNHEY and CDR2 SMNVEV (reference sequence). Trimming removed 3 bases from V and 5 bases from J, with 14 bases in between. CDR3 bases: TGTGCCAGCAGTTTCATCCTAACGAGGGACGAGCAGTACTTC. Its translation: CASSFILTRDEQYF.

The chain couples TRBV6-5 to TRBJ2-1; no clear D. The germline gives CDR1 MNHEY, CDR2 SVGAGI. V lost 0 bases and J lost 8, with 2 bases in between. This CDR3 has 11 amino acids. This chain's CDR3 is CASSYSHEQFF. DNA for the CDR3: TGTGCCAGCAGTTACTCACATGAGCAGTTCTTC.

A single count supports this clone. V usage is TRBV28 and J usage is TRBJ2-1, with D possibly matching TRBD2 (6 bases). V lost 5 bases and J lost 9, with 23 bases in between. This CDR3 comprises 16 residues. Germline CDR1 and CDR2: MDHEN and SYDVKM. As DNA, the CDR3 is TGTGCCAGCAGTCTAATAGCGGTCTTACCTCCGGGTGAGCAGTTCTTC. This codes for CASSLIAVLPPGEQFF. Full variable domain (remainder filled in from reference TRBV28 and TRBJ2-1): DVKVTQSSRYLVKRTGEKVFLECVQDMDHENMFWYRQDPGLGLRLIYFSYDVKMKEKGDIPEGYSVSREKKERFSLILESASTNQTSMYLCASSLIAVLPPGEQFFGPGTRLTVL.

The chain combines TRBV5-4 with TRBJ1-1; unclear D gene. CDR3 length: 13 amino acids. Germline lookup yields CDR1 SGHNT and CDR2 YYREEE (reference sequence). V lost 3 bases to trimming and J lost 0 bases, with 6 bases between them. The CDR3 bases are TGTGCCAGCAGCTACGGCTTGAACACTGAAGCTTTCTTT. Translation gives CASSYGLNTEAFF. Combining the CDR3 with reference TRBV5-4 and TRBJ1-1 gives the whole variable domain ETGVTQSPTHLIKTRGQQVTLRCSSQSGHNTVSWYQQALGQGPQFIFQYYREEENGRGNFPPRFSGLQFPNYSSELNVNALELDDSALYLCASSYGLNTEAFFGQGTRLTVV.

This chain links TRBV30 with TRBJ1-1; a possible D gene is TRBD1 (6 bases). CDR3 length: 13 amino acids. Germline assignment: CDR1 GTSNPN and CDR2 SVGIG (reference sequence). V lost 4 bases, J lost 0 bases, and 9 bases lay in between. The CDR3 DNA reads TGTGCCTGGAAGACAGGCCTGAACACTGAAGCTTTCTTT. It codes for CAWKTGLNTEAFF.

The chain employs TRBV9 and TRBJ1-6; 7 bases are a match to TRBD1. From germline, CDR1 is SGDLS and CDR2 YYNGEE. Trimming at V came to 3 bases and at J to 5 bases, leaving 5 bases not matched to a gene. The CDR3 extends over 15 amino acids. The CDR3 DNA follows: TGTGCCAGCAGCGAACGACAGGGAGATAATTCACCCCTCCACTTT. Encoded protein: CASSERQGDNSPLHF.

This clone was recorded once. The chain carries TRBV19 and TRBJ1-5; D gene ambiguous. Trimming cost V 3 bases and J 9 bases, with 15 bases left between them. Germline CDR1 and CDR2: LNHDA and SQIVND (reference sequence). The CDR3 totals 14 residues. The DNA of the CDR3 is TGTGCCAGTAGTATGCCCCGGGATGTTCGGCCCCAGCATTTT. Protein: CASSMPRDVRPQHF.

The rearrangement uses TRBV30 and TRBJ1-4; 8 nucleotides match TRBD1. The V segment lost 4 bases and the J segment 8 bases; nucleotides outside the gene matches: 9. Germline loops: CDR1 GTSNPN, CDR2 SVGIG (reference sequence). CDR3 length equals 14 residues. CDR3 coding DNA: TGTGCCTGGAACCGACAGGGGTCGAGGGAAAAACTGTTTTTT. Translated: CAWNRQGSREKLFF.

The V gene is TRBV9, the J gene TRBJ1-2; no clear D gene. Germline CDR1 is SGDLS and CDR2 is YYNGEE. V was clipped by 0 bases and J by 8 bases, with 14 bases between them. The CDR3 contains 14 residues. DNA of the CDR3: TGTGCCAGCAGCGTAGGTACGGTTCCGGGGGGCTACACCTTC. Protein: CASSVGTVPGGYTF.

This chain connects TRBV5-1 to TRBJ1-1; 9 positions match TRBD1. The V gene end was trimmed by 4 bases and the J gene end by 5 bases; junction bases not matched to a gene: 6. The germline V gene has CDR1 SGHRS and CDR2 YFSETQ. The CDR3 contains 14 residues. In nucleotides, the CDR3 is TGCGCCAGCAGCGTGGACAGGGGATGGACTGAAGCTTTCTTT. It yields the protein CASSVDRGWTEAFF.

The CDR3, as DNA: TGTGCCAGCAGTTTACGTGACAGCTACTATGGCTACACCTTC. It specifies CASSLRDSYYGYTF. V gene TRBV28 combines with J gene TRBJ1-2, with D tentatively TRBD1 (5 bases). Germline lookup yields CDR1 MDHEN and CDR2 SYDVKM. The CDR3 totals 14 residues. Trimming took 2 bases from V and 3 from J, leaving 10 bases between them.

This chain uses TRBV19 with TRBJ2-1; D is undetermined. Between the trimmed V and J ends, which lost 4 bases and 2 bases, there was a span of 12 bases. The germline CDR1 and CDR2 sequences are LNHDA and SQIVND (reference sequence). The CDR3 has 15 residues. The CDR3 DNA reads TGTGCCAGTAGTACCCCAACAGAGACCTACAATGAGCAGTTCTTC. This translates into CASSTPTETYNEQFF.

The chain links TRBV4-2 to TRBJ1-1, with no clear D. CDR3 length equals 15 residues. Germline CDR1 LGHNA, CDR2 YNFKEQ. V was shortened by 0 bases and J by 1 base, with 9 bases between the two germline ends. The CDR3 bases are TGTGCCAGCAGCCAAGATACCGCCGAGAACACTGAAGCTTTCTTT. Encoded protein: CASSQDTAENTEAFF.

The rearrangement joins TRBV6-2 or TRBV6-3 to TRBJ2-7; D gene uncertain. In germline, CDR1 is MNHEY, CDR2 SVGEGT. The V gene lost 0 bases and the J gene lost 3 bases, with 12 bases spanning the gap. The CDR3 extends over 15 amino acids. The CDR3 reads CASSYSGDWDYEQYF. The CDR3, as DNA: TGTGCCAGCAGTTACTCGGGTGACTGGGACTACGAGCAGTACTTC.

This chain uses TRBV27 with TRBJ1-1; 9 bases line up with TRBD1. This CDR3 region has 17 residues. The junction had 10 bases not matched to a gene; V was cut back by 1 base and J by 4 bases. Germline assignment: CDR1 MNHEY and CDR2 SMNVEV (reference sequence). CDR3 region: CASSLLGLTGGATEAFF. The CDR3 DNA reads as TGTGCCAGCAGTTTATTGGGACTGACAGGGGGAGCCACTGAAGCTTTCTTT.

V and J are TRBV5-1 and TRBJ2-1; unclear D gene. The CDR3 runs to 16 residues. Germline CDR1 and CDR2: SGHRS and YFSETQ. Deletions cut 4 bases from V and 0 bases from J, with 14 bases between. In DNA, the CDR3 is TGCGCCAGCAGCCCTTCCTGGCGCCTCTCCTACAATGAGCAGTTCTTC. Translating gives CASSPSWRLSYNEQFF.